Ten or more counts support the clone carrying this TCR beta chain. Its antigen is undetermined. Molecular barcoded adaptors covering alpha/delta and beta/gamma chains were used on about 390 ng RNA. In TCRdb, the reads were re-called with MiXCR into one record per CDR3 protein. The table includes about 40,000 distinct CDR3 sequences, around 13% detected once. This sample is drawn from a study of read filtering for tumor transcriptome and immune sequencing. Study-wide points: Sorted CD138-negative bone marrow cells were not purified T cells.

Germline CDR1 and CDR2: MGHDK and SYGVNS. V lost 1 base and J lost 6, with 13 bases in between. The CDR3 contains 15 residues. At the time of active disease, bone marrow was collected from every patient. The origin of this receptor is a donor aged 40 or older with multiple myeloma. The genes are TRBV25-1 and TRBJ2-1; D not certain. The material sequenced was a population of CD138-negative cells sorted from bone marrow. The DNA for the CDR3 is TGTGCCAGCAGTGAATGGCAGGACGTTGGCAATGAGCAGTTCTTC. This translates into CASSEWQDVGNEQFF.